This record concerns one T cell receptor beta chain sequence. Using immunoSEQ multiplex PCR, the repertoire was profiled, and TCRdb retains in-frame clones only, with some absent. This table holds almost 65,000 clones, around 85% found once. The data are from a study of technical replicates of blood from a few donors. The CDR3 has 15 amino acids. V was trimmed by 1 base and J by 2 bases, leaving 9 bases between them. CDR1 KGHSH and CDR2 LQKENI come from the germline V gene. The genes are TRBV18 and TRBJ2-1; TRBD1 is a possible D gene (6 bases). This clonotype was sampled from a human donor in good health. Some clones in this sample may be carry-over from other donors' samples. The material sequenced was PBMCs. This CDR3 is CASSPRQEAYNEQFF. CDR3 bases: TGTGCCAGCTCACCACGACAGGAAGCCTACAATGAGCAGTTCTTC. Supplemented by reference TRBV18 and TRBJ2-1, the full variable domain reads NAGVMQNPRHLVRRRGQEARLRCSPMKGHSHVYWYRQLPEEGLKFMVYLQKENIIDESGMPKERFSAEFPKEGPSILRIQQVVRGDSAAYFCASSPRQEAYNEQFFGPGTRLTVL.